This T cell receptor (beta chain) is from a study of blood T cell repertoires in COVID-19. The CDR3 contains 14 residues. Germline V gene lookup returns CDR1 GTSNPN and CDR2 SVGIG (reference sequence). Trimming took 4 bases from V and 6 from J; bases not matched to a gene: 8. Per the original methods: The authors estimated nucleated cell counts from reference gene primer amplification. The method was immunoSEQ multiplex PCR; TCRdb's version includes in-frame clones alone and lacks a portion of them. V and J calls and clone size come straight from that table; D and trimming were deduced from the DNA. The sample has approximately 210,000 clones, about nine tenths seen once.

The chain recombines TRBV30 with TRBJ1-2; 10 bases map to TRBD1. The sequence was obtained from a woman between 40 and 55 years old with acute or convalescent COVID-19. Sequenced sample: peripheral blood. CDR3 DNA sequence: TGTGCCTGGAACGCCGGGACAGGGGCCGATGGCTACACCTTC. This codes for CAWNAGTGADGYTF.